The rows below give T cell receptor beta chains drawn from one sample of a study of Ad26.COV2.S vaccination and SARS-CoV-2 variants. The assay was immunoSEQ multiplex PCR, and TCRdb's table has in-frame clones only and misses some. The sample consists of about 480,000 clones, around 90% of them appearing once. The sample here was peripheral blood, taken in a trial of Ad26.COV2.S vaccine versus placebo. The receptor set was obtained from a person aged 18-60 years who received the Ad26.COV2.S COVID-19 vaccine or a placebo. CDR3s include the opening cysteine and the closing phenylalanine or tryptophan. Fields, in order: clone size, D gene, V gene, J gene, CDR3 DNA, CDR3 protein. D genes are given only for firm matches. Some rows mark clone size as missing; the rest say once, few, many or name a class of expanded clone.

abundance: .
d_gene: TRBD1
v_gene: TRBV6-2/TRBV6-3
j_gene: TRBJ2-1
CDR3nt: TGTGCCAGCAGTTCCACGACAGGGTCCTACAATGAGCAGTTCTTC
CDR3aa: CASSSTTGSYNEQFF

abundance: .
d_gene: TRBD1
v_gene: TRBV15
j_gene: TRBJ1-5
CDR3nt: TGTGCCACCAGCAGAGACGGGACAGGGGGCAATCAGCCCCAGCATTTT
CDR3aa: CATSRDGTGGNQPQHF

abundance: .
d_gene: .
v_gene: TRBV2
j_gene: TRBJ1-2
CDR3nt: TGTGCCACCCAGGACAGACACAACTATGGCTACACCTTC
CDR3aa: CATQDRHNYGYTF

abundance: .
d_gene: .
v_gene: TRBV5-6
j_gene: TRBJ1-2
CDR3nt: TGTGCCAGCAGCTTGGCGGCCCATGGCTACACCTTC
CDR3aa: CASSLAAHGYTF

abundance: .
d_gene: TRBD2
v_gene: TRBV7-2
j_gene: TRBJ2-3
CDR3nt: TGTGCCAGCAGCTTACTCCGGACTAGCGGGAGAGGAGATACGCAGTATTTT
CDR3aa: CASSLLRTSGRGDTQYF

abundance: .
d_gene: TRBD2
v_gene: TRBV14
j_gene: TRBJ2-7
CDR3nt: TGTGCCAGCAGCCACAGCGGGATTGGAAGGACCTACGAGCAGTACTTC
CDR3aa: CASSHSGIGRTYEQYF

abundance: .
d_gene: TRBD1
v_gene: TRBV5-1
j_gene: TRBJ2-7
CDR3nt: TGCGCCAGCAGCTTGAGGTCAGGGGGATATGAGCAGTACTTC
CDR3aa: CASSLRSGGYEQYF

abundance: .
d_gene: .
v_gene: TRBV11-2
j_gene: TRBJ2-7
CDR3nt: TGTGCCAGCAGCTTAGTGGTCGGCGAGCAGTACTTC
CDR3aa: CASSLVVGEQYF

abundance: .
d_gene: TRBD1
v_gene: TRBV5-1
j_gene: TRBJ1-1
CDR3nt: TGCGCCAGCAGCTTGGCCCAAGGACAGGGAACCTCTGAAGCTTTCTTT
CDR3aa: CASSLAQGQGTSEAFF

abundance: .
d_gene: TRBD2
v_gene: TRBV5-1
j_gene: TRBJ2-1
CDR3nt: TGCGCCAGCAGCTTAACTAGCGGGCGTCAGCGTAATGAGCAGTTCTTC
CDR3aa: CASSLTSGRQRNEQFF

abundance: .
d_gene: .
v_gene: TRBV28
j_gene: TRBJ2-5
CDR3nt: TGTGCCAGCAGCCTAGGGGCCCTAGGGACCCAGTACTTC
CDR3aa: CASSLGALGTQYF

abundance: .
d_gene: .
v_gene: TRBV3-1/TRBV3-2
j_gene: TRBJ2-5
CDR3nt: TGTGCCAGCAGCCGAGGCCATGGGGAGACCCAGTACTTC
CDR3aa: CASSRGHGETQYF

abundance: .
d_gene: TRBD1
v_gene: TRBV2
j_gene: TRBJ1-1
CDR3nt: TGTGCCAGCAGGATGGACAGGGGGAACACTGAAGCTTTCTTT
CDR3aa: CASRMDRGNTEAFF

abundance: .
d_gene: .
v_gene: TRBV28
j_gene: TRBJ2-5
CDR3nt: TGTGCCAGCAGTCCAGGACCCACCAGGACCCAGTACTTC
CDR3aa: CASSPGPTRTQYF

abundance: .
d_gene: .
v_gene: TRBV2
j_gene: TRBJ1-2
CDR3nt: TGTGCCAGCAGATCAAGAAACTATGGCTACACCTTC
CDR3aa: CASRSRNYGYTF

abundance: few
d_gene: TRBD1
v_gene: TRBV11-2
j_gene: TRBJ2-3
CDR3nt: TGTGCCAGCAGCCAAAGACAGGGGACAGATACGCAGTATTTT
CDR3aa: CASSQRQGTDTQYF

abundance: .
d_gene: .
v_gene: TRBV5-1
j_gene: TRBJ2-2
CDR3nt: TGCGCCAGCAGCTTGGTTCTAGGGCCCGGGGAGCTGTTTTTT
CDR3aa: CASSLVLGPGELFF

abundance: .
d_gene: .
v_gene: TRBV30
j_gene: TRBJ1-5
CDR3nt: TGTGCCTGGAGTGTACAGGCGAACCAGCCCCAGCATTTT
CDR3aa: CAWSVQANQPQHF

abundance: once
d_gene: .
v_gene: TRBV27
j_gene: TRBJ2-7
CDR3nt: TGTGCCAGCAGTTACAACACGGAGGTTTCTACGGGGGAGCAGTACTTC
CDR3aa: CASSYNTEVSTGEQYF

abundance: few
d_gene: .
v_gene: TRBV27
j_gene: TRBJ1-2
CDR3nt: TGTGCCAGCAGCCTCCGAGAAGGGTCGGTTGGCTACACCTTC
CDR3aa: CASSLREGSVGYTF

abundance: few
d_gene: TRBD2
v_gene: TRBV5-5
j_gene: TRBJ2-6
CDR3nt: TGTGCCAGCAGCTTGTCAGGGACTACTGGGGCCAACGTCCTGACTTTC
CDR3aa: CASSLSGTTGANVLTF

abundance: .
d_gene: .
v_gene: TRBV7-8
j_gene: TRBJ2-5
CDR3nt: TGTGCCAGCAGCCGAGGAGGGGACCCCCAAGAGACCCAGTACTTC
CDR3aa: CASSRGGDPQETQYF

abundance: .
d_gene: TRBD2
v_gene: TRBV29-1
j_gene: TRBJ2-7
CDR3nt: TGCAGCGGGGCGACGGGAGGGCGCGGACCACAGTACTTC
CDR3aa: CSGATGGRGPQYF

abundance: .
d_gene: .
v_gene: TRBV12-3/TRBV12-4
j_gene: TRBJ1-1
CDR3nt: TGTGCCAGCACGGGAGGTTGGAACACTGAAGCTTTCTTT
CDR3aa: CASTGGWNTEAFF

abundance: .
d_gene: .
v_gene: TRBV29-1
j_gene: TRBJ2-7
CDR3nt: TGCAGCGTGGGGATCACTAGTAATGAGCAGTACTTC
CDR3aa: CSVGITSNEQYF

abundance: .
d_gene: TRBD1
v_gene: TRBV28
j_gene: TRBJ1-5
CDR3nt: TGTGCCAGCAGTTTTTTTAAGGGGGCAGATGACCAGCCCCAGCATTTT
CDR3aa: CASSFFKGADDQPQHF

abundance: .
d_gene: .
v_gene: TRBV7-9
j_gene: TRBJ1-6
CDR3nt: TGTGCCAGCAGCTTGGGGGGAGATAATTCACCCCTCCACTTT
CDR3aa: CASSLGGDNSPLHF

abundance: .
d_gene: TRBD1
v_gene: TRBV19
j_gene: TRBJ2-7
CDR3nt: TGTGCCAGTAGCACGGGACAGGGTTTCTCCGAGCAGTACTTC
CDR3aa: CASSTGQGFSEQYF

abundance: .
d_gene: .
v_gene: TRBV6-2/TRBV6-3
j_gene: TRBJ2-3
CDR3nt: TGTGCCAGCAGTCGACTGGGACTTATCCCAGATACGCAGTATTTT
CDR3aa: CASSRLGLIPDTQYF

abundance: .
d_gene: TRBD1
v_gene: TRBV3-1/TRBV3-2
j_gene: TRBJ1-1
CDR3nt: TGTGCCAGCAGCCAAGATCCCGGGACAGCAGCTTTCTTT
CDR3aa: CASSQDPGTAAFF

abundance: .
d_gene: .
v_gene: TRBV19
j_gene: TRBJ1-1
CDR3nt: TGTGCCAGTAGTACCCAACAGGGAACGAACACTGAAGCTTTCTTT
CDR3aa: CASSTQQGTNTEAFF

abundance: .
d_gene: TRBD2
v_gene: TRBV19
j_gene: TRBJ2-1
CDR3nt: TGTGCCAGCGGGGGGGGACAGACGACTAGCGGGAGTTACAATGAGCAGTTCTTC
CDR3aa: CASGGGQTTSGSYNEQFF

abundance: once
d_gene: TRBD1
v_gene: TRBV18
j_gene: TRBJ1-2
CDR3nt: TGTGCCAGCTCACCAGGGACAGGCAACTATGGCTACACCTTC
CDR3aa: CASSPGTGNYGYTF

abundance: once
d_gene: .
v_gene: TRBV2
j_gene: TRBJ1-2
CDR3nt: TGTGCCAGCAGTGCCCGGAACTCTAACTATGGCTACACCTTC
CDR3aa: CASSARNSNYGYTF

abundance: .
d_gene: .
v_gene: TRBV5-1
j_gene: TRBJ2-7
CDR3nt: TGCGCCAGCAGTTGGGTCTCAGACTACGAGCAGTACTTC
CDR3aa: CASSWVSDYEQYF

abundance: .
d_gene: .
v_gene: TRBV2
j_gene: TRBJ2-5
CDR3nt: TGTGCCAGCAGCCCGGGGCCGGGGGCCTGGACGGGCGAGACCCAGTACTTC
CDR3aa: CASSPGPGAWTGETQYF

abundance: .
d_gene: .
v_gene: TRBV5-1
j_gene: TRBJ2-5
CDR3nt: TGCGCCAGCAGCTTGGCCGAGACCCAGTACTTC
CDR3aa: CASSLAETQYF

abundance: .
d_gene: .
v_gene: TRBV5-1
j_gene: TRBJ2-5
CDR3nt: TGCGCCAGCAGCTGGAGTTGGGGAGACCAAGAGACCCAGTACTTC
CDR3aa: CASSWSWGDQETQYF

abundance: .
d_gene: .
v_gene: TRBV5-3
j_gene: TRBJ2-3
CDR3nt: TGTGCCAGAAGCTTGGGGGAGGCCCTCGGCCGCACAGATACGCAGTATTTT
CDR3aa: CARSLGEALGRTDTQYF

abundance: .
d_gene: TRBD1
v_gene: TRBV19
j_gene: TRBJ2-7
CDR3nt: TGTGCCAGTAGCTGGACAGGGGGCATCTACGAGCAGTACTTC
CDR3aa: CASSWTGGIYEQYF

abundance: .
d_gene: .
v_gene: TRBV10-3
j_gene: TRBJ2-3
CDR3nt: TGTGCCATCACCGGGGACGCTAAAATGAGTACGCAGTATTTT
CDR3aa: CAITGDAKMSTQYF

abundance: .
d_gene: TRBD2
v_gene: TRBV18
j_gene: TRBJ2-7
CDR3nt: TGTGCCAGCTCACCACGGGCGAGCGGGAGTGTATACGAGCAGTACTTC
CDR3aa: CASSPRASGSVYEQYF

abundance: once
d_gene: TRBD1
v_gene: TRBV6-6
j_gene: TRBJ1-1
CDR3nt: TGTGCCAGCAGCCGGACAGGGCTATCGAACACTGAAGCTTTCTTT
CDR3aa: CASSRTGLSNTEAFF

abundance: .
d_gene: TRBD2
v_gene: TRBV11-2
j_gene: TRBJ2-7
CDR3nt: TGTGCCAGCAGCTTATCCCAATTCGCTAGCGGGAGGGCCGAGCAGTACTTC
CDR3aa: CASSLSQFASGRAEQYF

abundance: .
d_gene: .
v_gene: TRBV18
j_gene: TRBJ2-1
CDR3nt: TGTGCCAGCTCAACTCTAGCGCCCCCTCTCCTTTACAATGAGCAGTTCTTC
CDR3aa: CASSTLAPPLLYNEQFF

abundance: .
d_gene: .
v_gene: TRBV11-2
j_gene: TRBJ2-1
CDR3nt: TGTGCCAGCAGCTTAGCAGCGTCCTACAATGAGCAGTTCTTC
CDR3aa: CASSLAASYNEQFF

abundance: .
d_gene: .
v_gene: TRBV7-6
j_gene: TRBJ1-1
CDR3nt: TGTGCCAGCAGCCGGCGGCTGAACACTGAAGCTTTCTTT
CDR3aa: CASSRRLNTEAFF

abundance: .
d_gene: .
v_gene: TRBV6-5
j_gene: TRBJ2-7
CDR3nt: TGTGCCAGCAGTTACTCGATAGGTCAGCCTTTCGAGCAGTACTTC
CDR3aa: CASSYSIGQPFEQYF

abundance: .
d_gene: .
v_gene: TRBV19
j_gene: TRBJ1-5
CDR3nt: TGTGCCAGTAGTTATGCAGGCCCCAATCAGCCCCAGCATTTT
CDR3aa: CASSYAGPNQPQHF

abundance: .
d_gene: .
v_gene: TRBV5-5
j_gene: TRBJ2-7
CDR3nt: TGTGCCAGCAGCATATTGGGGACCTACTACGAGCAGTACTTC
CDR3aa: CASSILGTYYEQYF

abundance: .
d_gene: .
v_gene: TRBV5-6
j_gene: TRBJ1-1
CDR3nt: TGTGCCAGCAGCTTGGGTGGGTACTCGACTGAAGCTTTCTTT
CDR3aa: CASSLGGYSTEAFF

abundance: .
d_gene: TRBD1
v_gene: TRBV19
j_gene: TRBJ1-2
CDR3nt: TGTGCCAGTAGTATGGGCGGACAGGGTGCTAACTATGGCTACACCTTC
CDR3aa: CASSMGGQGANYGYTF

abundance: .
d_gene: TRBD2
v_gene: TRBV30
j_gene: TRBJ2-5
CDR3nt: TGTGCCTGGAGGATGAGGGGACGGGGGGTAGGGACCCAGTACTTC
CDR3aa: CAWRMRGRGVGTQYF

abundance: .
d_gene: .
v_gene: TRBV28
j_gene: TRBJ2-7
CDR3nt: TGTGCCAGCAGTGATCGGACGGTAGCCTACGAGCAGTACTTC
CDR3aa: CASSDRTVAYEQYF